Described below is a single T cell receptor (beta chain) sequence and its context. Profiling relied on immunoSEQ multiplex PCR, and the TCRdb table lists in-frame clones only, not all of them. The sample lists tens of thousands of clones; 80% to 90% were seen once. The data are from a study of T cell responses to AZD1222 COVID-19 vaccine. CDR3 length equals 12 residues. The V gene's germline CDR1 is MNHNY and CDR2 SVGAGI (reference sequence). V lost 10 bases to trimming and J lost 5 bases, with 14 bases between them. V and J are TRBV6-6 and TRBJ2-5; D not resolved. This TCR was recovered from an adult who received the AZD1222 COVID-19 vaccine. The sequences come from peripheral blood, collected 28 days after the second AZD1222 dose. Here the CDR3 reads CATESGSETQYF. CDR3 nucleotides: TGTGCCACCGAATCGGGCTCCGAGACCCAGTACTTC.